This TCR beta chain was identified in a study of beta chain features in type 1 diabetes. Since all of the isolated RNA was reverse transcribed, expressed TCRB transcripts were what got sequenced. Libraries were prepared by immunoSEQ multiplex PCR; TCRdb keeps only in-frame clonotypes and omits some of them. The table shows approximately 600,000 clones, with around 11% occurring only once. Study outcomes and limitations: For Type 1 diabetes patients, all four CD4+ subsets carried TCRB CDR3s that were moderately but significantly shorter.

V lost 7 bases, J lost 7 bases, and 13 bases lay in between. CDR3 length equals 11 residues. CDR1 DFQATT and CDR2 SNEGSKA come from the germline V gene (reference sequence). A few counts support this clone. What it binds is unknown. This rearrangement joins TRBV20-1 to TRBJ1-2; the D is unclear. Sample: naive CD4+ T cells from blood. This receptor was obtained from a man aged 30-40 years with type 1 diabetes. The chain's CDR3 is CSGNAATGYTF. The CDR3 DNA follows: TGCAGTGGGAACGCGGCGACTGGCTACACCTTC.